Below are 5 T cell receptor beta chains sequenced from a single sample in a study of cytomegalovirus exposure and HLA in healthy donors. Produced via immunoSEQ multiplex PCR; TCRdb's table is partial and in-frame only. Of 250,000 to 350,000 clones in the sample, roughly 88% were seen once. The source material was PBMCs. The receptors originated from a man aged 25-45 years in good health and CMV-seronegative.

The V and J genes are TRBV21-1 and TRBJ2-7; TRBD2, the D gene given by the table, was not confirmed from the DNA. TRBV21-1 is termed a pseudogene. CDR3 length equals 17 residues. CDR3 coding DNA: TGTGCCAGCATACCAACGCGAAGACGGAGGGATCACTACGAGCAGTACTTC. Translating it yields CASIPTRRRRDHYEQYF.

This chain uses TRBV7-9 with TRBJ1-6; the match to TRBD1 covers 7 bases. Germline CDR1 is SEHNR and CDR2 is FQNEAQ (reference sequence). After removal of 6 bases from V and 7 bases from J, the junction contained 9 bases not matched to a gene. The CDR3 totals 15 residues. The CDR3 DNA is TGTGCCAGCAGAGATCCAGGGGGATTAAATTCACCCCTCCACTTT. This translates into CASRDPGGLNSPLHF.

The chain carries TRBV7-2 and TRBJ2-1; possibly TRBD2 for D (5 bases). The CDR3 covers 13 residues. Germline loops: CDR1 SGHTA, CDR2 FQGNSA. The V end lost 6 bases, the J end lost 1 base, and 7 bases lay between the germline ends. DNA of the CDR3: TGTGCCAGCAGGGGAGAGTCCTACAATGAGCAGTTCTTC. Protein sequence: CASRGESYNEQFF.

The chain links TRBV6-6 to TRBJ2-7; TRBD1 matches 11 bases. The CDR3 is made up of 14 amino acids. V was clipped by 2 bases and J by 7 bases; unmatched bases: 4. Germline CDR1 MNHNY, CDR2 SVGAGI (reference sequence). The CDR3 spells CASSYTDRGREQYF. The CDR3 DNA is TGTGCCAGCAGTTACACGGACAGGGGGCGTGAGCAGTACTTC.

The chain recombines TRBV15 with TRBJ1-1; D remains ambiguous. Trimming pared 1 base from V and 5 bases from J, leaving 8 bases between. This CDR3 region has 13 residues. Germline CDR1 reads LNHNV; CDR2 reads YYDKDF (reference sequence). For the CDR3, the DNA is TGTGCCACCAGCAGAGGTGAGAGGACTGAAGCTTTCTTT. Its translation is CATSRGERTEAFF.